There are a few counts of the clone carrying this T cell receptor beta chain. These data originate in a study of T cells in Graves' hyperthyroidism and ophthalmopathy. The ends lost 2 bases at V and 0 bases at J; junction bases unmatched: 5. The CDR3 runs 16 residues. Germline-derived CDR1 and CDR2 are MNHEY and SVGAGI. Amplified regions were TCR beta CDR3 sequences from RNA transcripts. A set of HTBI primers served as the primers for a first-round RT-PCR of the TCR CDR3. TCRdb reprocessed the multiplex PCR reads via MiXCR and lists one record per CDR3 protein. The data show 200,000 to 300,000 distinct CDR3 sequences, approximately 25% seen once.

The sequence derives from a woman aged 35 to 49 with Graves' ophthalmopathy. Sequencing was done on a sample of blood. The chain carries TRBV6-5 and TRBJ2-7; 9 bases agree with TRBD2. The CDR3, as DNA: TGTGCCAGCAGTTACGTACTAGCGGGTCTCTCCTACGAGCAGTACTTC. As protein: CASSYVLAGLSYEQYF.